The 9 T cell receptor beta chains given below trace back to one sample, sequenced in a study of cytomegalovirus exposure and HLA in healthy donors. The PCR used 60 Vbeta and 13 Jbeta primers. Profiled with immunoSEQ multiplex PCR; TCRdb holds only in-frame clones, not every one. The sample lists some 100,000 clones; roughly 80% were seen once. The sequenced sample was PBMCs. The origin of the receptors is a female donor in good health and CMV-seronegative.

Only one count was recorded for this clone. CDR3 in amino acids: CASGTIQDPRDTQYF. DNA of the CDR3: TGTGCTAGTGGTACCATACAGGACCCGAGAGATACGCAGTATTTT. This chain joins TRBV12-5 and TRBJ2-3; perhaps TRBD1 as D (5 bases). V was shortened by 5 bases and J by 5 bases, with 17 bases between the two germline ends. The CDR3 totals 15 residues. Germline values: CDR1 LGHNT, CDR2 FRNRAP.

Written as DNA, the CDR3 is TGCGCCGTACTAAAGGAAAGAATGAACACTGAAGCTTTCTTT. Residues: CAVLKERMNTEAFF. The chain has TRBV23-1 and TRBJ1-1, with D unresolved. TRBV23-1 belongs to the ORF category, with a function that is uncertain. The CDR3 runs 14 residues. Trimming shortened V by 11 bases and J by 0 bases, and 16 bases separated the two germline ends.

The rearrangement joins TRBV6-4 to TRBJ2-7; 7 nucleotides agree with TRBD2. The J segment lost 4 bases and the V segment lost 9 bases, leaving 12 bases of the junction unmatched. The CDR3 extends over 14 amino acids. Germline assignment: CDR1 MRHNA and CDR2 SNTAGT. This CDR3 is CARFLRGSDYEQYF. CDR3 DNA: TGTGCCAGATTCTTGCGGGGGTCGGATTACGAGCAGTACTTC.

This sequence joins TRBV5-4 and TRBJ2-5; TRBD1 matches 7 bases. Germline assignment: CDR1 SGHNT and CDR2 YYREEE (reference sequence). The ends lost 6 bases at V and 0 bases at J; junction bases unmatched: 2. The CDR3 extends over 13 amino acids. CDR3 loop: CASNRGNQETQYF. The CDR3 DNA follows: TGTGCCAGCAACAGGGGAAACCAAGAGACCCAGTACTTC.

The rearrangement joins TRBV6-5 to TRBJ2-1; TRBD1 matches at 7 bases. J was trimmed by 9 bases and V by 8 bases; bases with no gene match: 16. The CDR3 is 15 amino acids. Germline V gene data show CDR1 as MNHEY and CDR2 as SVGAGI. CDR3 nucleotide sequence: TGTGCCAGCCGCGACACCCCGGGACAGAGGAGTGAGCAGTTCTTC. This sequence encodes CASRDTPGQRSEQFF.

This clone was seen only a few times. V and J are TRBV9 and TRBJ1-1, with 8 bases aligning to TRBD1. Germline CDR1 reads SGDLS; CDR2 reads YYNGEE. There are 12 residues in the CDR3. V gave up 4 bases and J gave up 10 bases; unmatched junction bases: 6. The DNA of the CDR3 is TGTGCCAGCAGCATCGGACAGGGTCCAGCTTTCTTT. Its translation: CASSIGQGPAFF.

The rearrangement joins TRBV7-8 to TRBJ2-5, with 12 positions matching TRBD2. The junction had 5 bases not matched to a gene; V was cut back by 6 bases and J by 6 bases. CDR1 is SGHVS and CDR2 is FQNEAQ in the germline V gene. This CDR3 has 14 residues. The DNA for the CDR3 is TGTGCCAGCAGGCTAGCGGGGGGGCTGAAGACCCAGTACTTC. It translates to CASRLAGGLKTQYF. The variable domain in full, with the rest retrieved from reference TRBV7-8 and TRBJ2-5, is GAGVSQSPRYKVAKRGQDVALRCDPISGHVSLFWYQQALGQGPEFLTYFQNEAQLDKSGLPSDRFFAERPEGSVSTLKIQRTQQEDSAVYLCASRLAGGLKTQYFGPGTRLLVL.

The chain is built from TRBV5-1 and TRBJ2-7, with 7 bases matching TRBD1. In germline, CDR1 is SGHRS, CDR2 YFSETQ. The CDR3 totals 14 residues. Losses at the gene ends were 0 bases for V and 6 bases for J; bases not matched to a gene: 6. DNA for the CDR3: TGCGCCAGCAGCTTGGGGGGTGACAGGGCCGAGCAGTACTTC. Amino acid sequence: CASSLGGDRAEQYF.

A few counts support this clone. The CDR3 sequence: CASSPFGPNQPQHF. CDR3 nucleotides: TGTGCCAGCAGCCCCTTTGGCCCCAATCAGCCCCAGCATTTT. The chain recombines TRBV7-2 with TRBJ1-5; no reliable D call. V gave up 5 bases and J gave up 3 bases, with 11 bases separating them. The CDR3 is 14 amino acids. Germline values: CDR1 SGHTA, CDR2 FQGNSA.